The present T cell receptor beta chain was sequenced within a study of blood T cell repertoires in COVID-19. Study details: Sources were T cells, B-cell-depleted T cells, or PBMCs; the material itself was cDNA or gDNA.

Per the original data handling: By means of reference gene primer amplification, nucleated cell counts were estimated. Clones were read by immunoSEQ multiplex PCR, and TCRdb kept only the in-frame ones, dropping some. That table furnishes V, J and clone size, whereas the DNA furnished D and trimming. The table lists 100,000 to 150,000 clones, 75% to 90% of them singletons. CDR3 size: 19 residues. With 2 bases clipped from V and 2 bases from J, the junction kept 15 bases outside the gene matches. Germline V gives CDR1 MNHEY, CDR2 SVGEGT. The receptor was isolated from a man aged 70-80 years with acute or convalescent COVID-19. The sample comprised peripheral blood. V usage is TRBV6-2 or TRBV6-3 and J usage is TRBJ2-3, with 8 bases lining up with TRBD2. CDR3 coding DNA: TGTGCCAGCAGTTACGTCCTAGCGGGCGGAACGTCTTTCACAGATACGCAGTATTTT. Its translation is CASSYVLAGGTSFTDTQYF.